This T cell receptor (beta chain) was retrieved from a study of T-cell memory formation after mild COVID-19. TCRdb re-derived calls from the 5' RACE reads in MiXCR, one entry per CDR3 protein. This table has 250,000 to 300,000 distinct CDR3 sequences, approximately 7.6% appearing once. In the case of this clonotype: The antigen remains unidentified.

General study findings and limits: Contracting CD4+ clones sat mainly in CM and EM; CD8+ in EMRA. Clones shrinking between day 15 and 85 showed a balanced CD4/CD8 split, and those that grew later tilted toward CD4+. Clones from the second wave (peaking day 37) had unconfirmed SARS-CoV-2 specificity.

The CDR3 spans 14 residues. V lost 7 bases and J lost 5, with 15 bases in between. CDR1 is SNHLY and CDR2 is FYNNEI in the germline V gene. The chain recombines TRBV2 with TRBJ1-5, with D possibly matching TRBD1 (6 bases). The sequence was collected from a man aged 18 to 29 who had mild COVID-19 (a few samples of this study predate the infection). Cell type and time point are not known. Material for sequencing was PBMCs or a T cell subset sorted from them (not recorded which). CDR3 region: CASKRQVLDQPQHF. CDR3 DNA: TGTGCCAGCAAGCGACAGGTCCTTGATCAGCCCCAGCATTTT.